The 16 T cell receptor beta chains in this list originate from one sample, sequenced in a study of vaccination effects on CD4 cells after COVID-19. In the ViraFEST assay, antigen-specific CD4+ clonotypes were identified by expansion after peptide-pool stimulation. When ten to eleven days of culture had elapsed, CD4+ T cells were isolated. Two-dose BNT162b2 or mRNA-1273 vaccination was given to participants. For these TCRs, the target antigens are not known. Measured with immunoSEQ multiplex PCR; TCRdb has only the in-frame clones, and not every one. The sample holds roughly 68,000 clones, just under 75% seen once. Sequencing used CD4+ T cells from PBMCs cultured with HCoV-229E spike peptides, obtained after COVID-19 vaccination. These receptors all stem from a human donor who received a COVID-19 vaccine.

The genes are TRBV28 and TRBJ1-5, with TRBD1 identical over 7 bases. Unmatched junction bases numbered 6, after V lost 6 bases and J lost 1 base. Germline values: CDR1 MDHEN, CDR2 SYDVKM. The CDR3 loop spans 15 amino acids. CDR3 loop: CASRASRGSNQPQHF. As DNA, the CDR3 is TGTGCCAGCAGGGCATCCAGGGGGAGCAATCAGCCCCAGCATTTT.

The CDR3 loop reads CASSVHPSTGLADTQYF. In DNA form, the CDR3 reads TGTGCCAGCAGCGTACATCCCTCGACAGGGCTTGCAGATACGCAGTATTTT. The gene calls are TRBV9 and TRBJ2-3; TRBD1 matches at 7 bases. Germline lookup yields CDR1 SGDLS and CDR2 YYNGEE. J gave up 4 bases and V 1 base, and 12 bases lay outside the gene matches. CDR3 size: 17 residues. Full variable domain (rest looked up from reference TRBV9 and TRBJ2-3): DSGVTQTPKHLITATGQRVTLRCSPRSGDLSVYWYQQSLDQGLQFLIQYYNGEERAKGNILERFSAQQFPDLHSELNLSSLELGDSALYFCASSVHPSTGLADTQYFGPGTRLTVL.

The V gene is TRBV4-2, the J gene TRBJ2-3, with 11 bases fitting TRBD2. There are 14 residues in the CDR3. Trimming cost V 0 bases and J 10 bases; bases outside gene matches: 3. CDR1 and CDR2 (germline): LGHNA, YNFKEQ. In DNA, the CDR3 is TGTGCCAGCAGCCAAGATTCTAGCGGGGGGCCGCAGTATTTT. Translation: CASSQDSSGGPQYF.

V gene TRBV2 combines with J gene TRBJ2-3, with D maybe TRBD2 (6 bases). Germline lookup yields CDR1 SNHLY and CDR2 FYNNEI. This CDR3 contains 14 residues. Trimming cost V 6 bases and J 1 base, with 11 bases left between them. CDR3 sequence reads: CASREGLRTDTQYF. The CDR3 nucleotides are TGTGCCAGCAGGGAGGGACTTCGCACAGATACGCAGTATTTT.

V gene TRBV6-2 or TRBV6-3 combines with J gene TRBJ1-1; the match to TRBD1 covers 8 bases. Looked up from germline, CDR1 is MNHEY and CDR2 is SVGEGT. This CDR3 is built from 14 residues. V was clipped by 6 bases and J by 6 bases; unmatched bases: 9. The CDR3 loop is CASSRTGSIAEAFF. The CDR3 coding sequence is TGTGCCAGCAGCCGGACAGGGAGTATCGCTGAAGCTTTCTTT.

V usage is TRBV25-1 and J usage is TRBJ1-2, with D perhaps matching TRBD1 (6 bases). The CDR3 totals 15 residues. CDR1 is MGHDK, CDR2 SYGVNS, per germline. V was cut by 2 bases and J by 4 bases, with 14 bases left in between. The DNA of the CDR3 is TGTGCCAGCAGTGAAGGACAGACGGCGGGCTATGGCTACACCTTC. Amino acid sequence: CASSEGQTAGYGYTF.

The chain has TRBV3-1 (or the pseudogene TRBV3-2) and TRBJ2-7, with 8 bases identical to TRBD1. CDR1 is LGHDT, CDR2 YNNKEL, per germline (reference sequence). Trimming at V came to 4 bases and at J to 5 bases, leaving 4 bases not matched to a gene. CDR3 length equals 13 residues. The CDR3 here is CASSRTGYDEQYV. In DNA, the CDR3 is TGTGCCAGCAGCCGGACAGGGTACGACGAGCAGTACGTC.

This sequence joins TRBV12-3 or TRBV12-4 and TRBJ1-1; the D is unclear. V was shortened by 6 bases and J by 0 bases, with 8 bases between the two germline ends. The length of the CDR3 is 13 residues. Here the CDR3 DNA reads TGTGCCAGCAGCAAGACGGTGAACACTGAAGCTTTCTTT. Its translation is CASSKTVNTEAFF.

V usage is TRBV6-1 and J usage is TRBJ2-2; D gene uncertain. The ends were cut back, 4 bases at V and 2 bases at J, with 14 bases in the middle. The germline V gene encodes CDR1 MNHNS and CDR2 SASEGT. The CDR3 consists of 16 residues. The CDR3 spells CASSVFGQANTGELFF. The DNA of the CDR3 is TGTGCCAGCAGTGTCTTTGGGCAGGCTAACACCGGGGAGCTGTTTTTT.

This chain joins TRBV28 and TRBJ1-2, with a weak D call TRBD1 (5 bases). The CDR3 sequence is 15 residues long. V gave up 7 bases and J gave up 4 bases, with 19 bases separating them. Germline assignment: CDR1 MDHEN and CDR2 SYDVKM. DNA of the CDR3: TGTGCCAGCACCAGGACATTAGGATCGGCCTATGGCTACACCTTC. It translates to CASTRTLGSAYGYTF.

This clone was detected only once. The chain recombines TRBV19 with TRBJ2-5; TRBD1 agrees at 10 bases. CDR1 and CDR2 (germline): LNHDA, SQIVND (reference sequence). J gave up 3 bases and V 5 bases, and 6 bases lay outside the gene matches. The CDR3 has 15 residues. CDR3 sequence reads: CASSPRTGGKETQYF. CDR3 in DNA: TGTGCCAGTAGTCCCCGGACAGGGGGGAAAGAGACCCAGTACTTC.

This clone was found a few times. The rearrangement uses TRBV6-6 and TRBJ2-2, with D unclear. Between the trimmed V and J ends, which lost 2 bases and 6 bases, there was a span of 16 bases. Per germline, CDR1 MNHNY and CDR2 SVGAGI (reference sequence). The CDR3 loop spans 16 amino acids. The CDR3 here is CASSYAQRSSAGELFF. The CDR3 DNA follows: TGTGCCAGCAGTTACGCCCAAAGGAGCTCCGCCGGGGAGCTGTTTTTT.

This sequence joins TRBV29-1 and TRBJ1-2; 7 positions match TRBD1. The germline V gene encodes CDR1 SQVTM and CDR2 ANQGSEA. The CDR3 contains 12 residues. The V gene end was trimmed by 4 bases and the J gene end by 4 bases; junction bases not matched to a gene: 3. The CDR3 DNA reads as TGCAGCGTTGTACAGGGGAGCTATGGCTACACCTTC. Translation: CSVVQGSYGYTF.

This clone was recorded once. Other DNA sequences in the same sample also yield this CDR3. The rearrangement joins TRBV29-1 to TRBJ1-1; TRBD1 matches at 9 bases. The CDR3 has 12 amino acids. CDR1 is SQVTM, CDR2 ANQGSEA, per germline. J lost 2 bases, V lost 6 bases, and 1 base had no gene match. The CDR3 DNA follows: TGCAGCGTGGACAGGGGAAACACTGAAGCTTTCTTT. The encoded protein is CSVDRGNTEAFF.

V gene TRBV6-1 combines with J gene TRBJ2-3; the D is unclear. CDR3 length equals 13 residues. V was pared by 0 bases and J by 2 bases, with 3 bases between. Germline values: CDR1 MNHNS, CDR2 SASEGT. CDR3 loop: CASSEATTDTQYF. The DNA of the CDR3 is TGTGCCAGCAGTGAAGCAACCACAGATACGCAGTATTTT.

This chain joins TRBV2 and TRBJ1-2; TRBD1 is a possible D gene (5 bases). CDR1 SNHLY and CDR2 FYNNEI come from the germline V gene. The CDR3 has 13 amino acids. V was pared by 5 bases and J by 4 bases, with 11 bases between. The CDR3 region has the DNA TGTGCCAGCAGTAAACAGGAGTTCTATGGCTACACCTTC. This encodes CASSKQEFYGYTF.